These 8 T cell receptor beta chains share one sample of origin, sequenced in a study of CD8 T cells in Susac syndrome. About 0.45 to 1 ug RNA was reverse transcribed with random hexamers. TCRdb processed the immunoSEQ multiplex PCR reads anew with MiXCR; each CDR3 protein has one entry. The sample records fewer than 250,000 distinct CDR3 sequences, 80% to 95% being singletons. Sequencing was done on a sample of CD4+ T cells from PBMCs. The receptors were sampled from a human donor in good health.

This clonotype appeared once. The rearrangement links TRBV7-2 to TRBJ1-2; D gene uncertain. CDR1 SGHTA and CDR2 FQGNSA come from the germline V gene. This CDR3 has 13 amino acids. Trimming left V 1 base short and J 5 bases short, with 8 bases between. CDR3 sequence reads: CASSLGVPYGYTF. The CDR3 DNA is TGTGCCAGCAGCTTAGGTGTACCTTATGGCTACACCTTC.

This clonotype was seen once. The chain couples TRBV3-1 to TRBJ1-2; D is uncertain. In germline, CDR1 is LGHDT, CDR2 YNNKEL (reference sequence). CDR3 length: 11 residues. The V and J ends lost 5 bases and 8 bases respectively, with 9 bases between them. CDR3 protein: CASSKGLGYTF. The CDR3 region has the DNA TGTGCCAGCAGCAAAGGCCTCGGCTACACCTTC.

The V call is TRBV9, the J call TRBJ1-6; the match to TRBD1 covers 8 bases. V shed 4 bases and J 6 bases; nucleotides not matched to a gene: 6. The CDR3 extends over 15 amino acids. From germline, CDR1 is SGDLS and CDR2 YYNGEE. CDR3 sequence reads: CASSPGQGRNSPLHF. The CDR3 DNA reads TGTGCCAGCAGCCCCGGACAGGGTCGTAATTCACCCCTCCACTTT.

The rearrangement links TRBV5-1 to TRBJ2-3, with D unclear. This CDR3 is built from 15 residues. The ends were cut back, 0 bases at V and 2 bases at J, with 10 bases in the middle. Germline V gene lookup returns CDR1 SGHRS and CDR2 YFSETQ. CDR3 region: CASSLAEPSTDTQYF. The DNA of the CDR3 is TGCGCCAGCAGCTTGGCCGAGCCTTCCACAGATACGCAGTATTTT.

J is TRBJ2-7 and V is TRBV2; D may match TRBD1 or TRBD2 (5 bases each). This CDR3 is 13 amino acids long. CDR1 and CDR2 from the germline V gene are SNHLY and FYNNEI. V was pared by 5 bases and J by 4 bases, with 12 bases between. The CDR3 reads CASSLRDLYEQYF. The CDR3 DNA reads TGTGCCAGCAGTCTCCGGGACCTTTACGAGCAGTACTTC.

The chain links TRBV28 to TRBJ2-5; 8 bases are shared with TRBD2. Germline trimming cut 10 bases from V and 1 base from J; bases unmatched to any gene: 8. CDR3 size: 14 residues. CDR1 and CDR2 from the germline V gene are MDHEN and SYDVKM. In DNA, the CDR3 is TGTGCCACCCGGGGCGGGGGGTCCCAAGAGACCCAGTACTTC. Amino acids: CATRGGGSQETQYF. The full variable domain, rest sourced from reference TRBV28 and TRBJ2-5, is DVKVTQSSRYLVKRTGEKVFLECVQDMDHENMFWYRQDPGLGLRLIYFSYDVKMKEKGDIPEGYSVSREKKERFSLILESASTNQTSMYLCATRGGGSQETQYFGPGTRLLVL.

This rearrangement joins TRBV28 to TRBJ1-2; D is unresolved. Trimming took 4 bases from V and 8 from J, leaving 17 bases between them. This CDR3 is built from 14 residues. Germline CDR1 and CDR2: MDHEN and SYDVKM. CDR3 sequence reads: CASSSPGSQWGYTF. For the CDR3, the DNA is TGTGCCAGCAGTTCACCGGGTTCCCAGTGGGGCTACACCTTC.

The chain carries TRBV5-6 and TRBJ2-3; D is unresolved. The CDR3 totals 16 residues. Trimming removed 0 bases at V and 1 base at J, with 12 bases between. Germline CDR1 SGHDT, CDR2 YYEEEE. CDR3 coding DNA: TGTGCCAGCAGCTTGGGACGAAACACGGGCACAGATACGCAGTATTTT. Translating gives CASSLGRNTGTDTQYF.